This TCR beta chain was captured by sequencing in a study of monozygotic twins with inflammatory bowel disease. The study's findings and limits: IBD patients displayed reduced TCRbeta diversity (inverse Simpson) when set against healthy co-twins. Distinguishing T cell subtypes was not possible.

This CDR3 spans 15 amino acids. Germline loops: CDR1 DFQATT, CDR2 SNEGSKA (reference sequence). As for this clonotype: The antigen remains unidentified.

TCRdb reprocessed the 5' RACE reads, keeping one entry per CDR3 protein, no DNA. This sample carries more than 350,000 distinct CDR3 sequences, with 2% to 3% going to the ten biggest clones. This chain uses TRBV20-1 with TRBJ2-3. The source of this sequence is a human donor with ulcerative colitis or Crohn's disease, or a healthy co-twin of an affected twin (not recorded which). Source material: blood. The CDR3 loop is CSARDPSGYADTQYF.